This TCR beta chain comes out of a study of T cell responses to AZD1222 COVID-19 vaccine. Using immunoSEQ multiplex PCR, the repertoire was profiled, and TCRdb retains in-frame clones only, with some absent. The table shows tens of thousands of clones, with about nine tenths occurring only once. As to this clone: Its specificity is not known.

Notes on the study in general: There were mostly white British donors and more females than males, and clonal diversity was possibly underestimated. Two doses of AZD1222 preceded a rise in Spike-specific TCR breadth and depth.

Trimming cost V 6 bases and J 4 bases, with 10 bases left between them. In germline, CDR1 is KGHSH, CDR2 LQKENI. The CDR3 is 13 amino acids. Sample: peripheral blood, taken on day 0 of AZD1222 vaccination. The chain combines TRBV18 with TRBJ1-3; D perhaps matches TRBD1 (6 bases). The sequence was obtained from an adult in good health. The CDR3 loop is CASSLGQGNTIYF. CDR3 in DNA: TGTGCCAGCTCCCTCGGACAGGGAAACACCATATATTTT.